Listed below are T cell receptor beta chains from one sample, sequenced in a study of tumor-infiltrating lymphocytes in primary liver carcinoma. TCRdb independently ran MiXCR on the multiplex PCR reads; one entry per CDR3 protein. This table has roughly 70,000 distinct CDR3 sequences, roughly two thirds appearing once. Material for sequencing was liver tumor tissue from sampling region 4. Receptors originate from a man aged 40-49 years with primary liver carcinoma and hepatitis B virus infection. CDR3s include the opening cysteine and the closing phenylalanine or tryptophan. D genes are given only for firm matches. Size is omitted from some rows. Given values are once, few, many or a class for expanded clones.

many	TRBD1	TRBJ1-1	TRBV11-1	CASSPRQGRDTEAFF	TGTGCCAGCAGCCCGCGACAGGGTCGGGACACTGAAGCTTTCTTT
.	.	TRBJ2-3	TRBV5-1	CASSLNGHAITDTQYF	TGCGCCAGCAGCTTGAACGGTCATGCTATCACAGATACGCAGTATTTT
.	.	TRBJ2-2	TRBV6-5	CASSYLVLGELFF	TGTGCCAGCAGTTACCTAGTCCTCGGGGAGCTATTTTTT
once	.	TRBJ2-2	TRBV11-2	CASEGVRASEAGELFF	TGTGCCAGTGAGGGGGTTAGGGCAAGCGAAGCCGGGGAGCTGTTTTTC
.	.	TRBJ2-7	TRBV5-4	CASSIRDSYEQYF	TGTGCCAGCAGTATACGGGACTCCTACGAGCAGTACTTC
.	TRBD2	TRBJ2-1	TRBV4-1	CANSPRGVAGGRNEQFF	TGCGCCAACAGCCCTAGAGGGGTAGCGGGAGGGCGTAATGAGCAGTTCTTC
.	.	TRBJ2-1	TRBV11-2	CVSSLSHNEQFF	TGTGTCAGCAGCCTCTCCCACAATGAGCAGTTTTTC
.	.	TRBJ2-3	TRBV4-1	CASSQAIGTDRLVTTDTQFF	TGCGCCAGCAGCCAGGCTATCGGGACGGATAGATTAGTCACGACAGATACGCAGTTTTTT
once	.	TRBJ2-7	TRBV6-5	CATSQSFGSISYEQYF	TGTGCCACCAGCCAATCTTTCGGGAGCATTTCCTACGAGCAGTACTTC
.	.	TRBJ2-7	TRBV12-3/TRBV12-4	CGSIMGIGGSYEQYF	TGTGGCAGCATTATGGGGATAGGGGGGTCCTACGAGCAGTACTTC
.	.	TRBJ2-5	TRBV6-6	CSSSGQQETQYF	TGTTCCAGCAGTGGTCAACAAGAGACCCAGTACTTC
.	.	TRBJ2-4	TRBV6-1	CASSESGPKTIEYF	TGTGCCAGTAGTGAGTCCGGCCCCAAAACCATTGAGTACTTC
.	TRBD2	TRBJ2-2	TRBV11-2	CAISLGASGNTGELFF	TGTGCTATCAGCTTAGGGGCTAGCGGGAACACCGGGGAGCTGTTTTTT
many	.	TRBJ2-3	TRBV4-3	CASSQEEGGTQYF	TGCGCCAGCAGCCAAGAGGAGGGGGGTACGCAGTATTTT
.	.	TRBJ2-2	TRBV7-9	CASSLDGPRMARGLFF	TGTGCCAGCAGCTTAGACGGCCCGCGGATGGCCAGGGGGCTGTTTTTT
.	.	TRBJ1-4	TRBV6-1	CANSIMDTNEKLFF	TGTGCCAACAGTATAATGGACACTAATGAAAAACTGTTTTTT
.	TRBD1	TRBJ2-5	TRBV6-5	CASRRDRETQYF	TGTGCCAGCAGACGGGACAGGGAGACCCAGTACTTC
once	.	TRBJ1-2	TRBV29-1	CGVGPPTGTQVADYGYTF	TGCGGCGTTGGGCCACCAACAGGAACTCAAGTGGCTGACTATGGCTACACCTTC
.	.	TRBJ1-1	TRBV12-3/TRBV12-4	CDSIILGNIEAFF	TGTGACAGCATCATCTTGGGGAACATTGAAGCTTTCTTT
.	TRBD1	TRBJ2-1	TRBV29-1	CRGTRTGDYNEQFF	TGCAGGGGAACGCGGACAGGGGACTACAATGAGCAGTTCTTC
many	TRBD2	TRBJ2-2	TRBV6-6	CASSPSGRVAGELFF	TGTGCCAGCAGCCCTAGCGGGAGGGTCGCCGGGGAGCTGTTTTTT
.	.	TRBJ2-2	TRBV4-2	CASSPITGRTGDLLF	TGTGCCAGCAGCCCGATTACAGGGAGGACCGGGGATCTGTTATTT
.	.	TRBJ1-5	TRBV12-3/TRBV12-4	CASSPAGDSNQPQHF	TGTGCCAGCAGTCCAGCGGGGGATAGCAATCAGCCCCAGCATTTT
.	.	TRBJ1-2	TRBV7-9	CASPEGRLSQYGYTF	TGTGCCAGCCCCGAGGGCAGGCTGTCCCAGTATGGCTACACCTTC
.	.	TRBJ1-2	TRBV12-3/TRBV12-4	CASSLIVGYDCTF	TGTGCCAGCAGTTTAATCGTCGGCTATGACTGCACCTTC
medium-sized	.	TRBJ2-1	TRBV6-1	CASRAEGRRSEQFF	TGTGCCAGCAGGGCGGAGGGCCGTAGGAGTGAGCAGTTCTTC
.	TRBD1	TRBJ1-1	TRBV14	CASSQEGTGGQDTEALF	TGTGCCAGCAGCCAAGAAGGGACAGGGGGCCAGGACACTGAAGCTCTCTTC
few	.	TRBJ2-1	TRBV12-3/TRBV12-4	CASARRVGDLLNEQFF	TGTGCCAGCGCCCGAAGGGTCGGGGATTTACTTAATGAGCAGTTCTTC
.	TRBD1	TRBJ1-1	TRBV10-1	CASSERGGTEVFF	TGCGCCAGCAGTGAGAGAGGGGGCACTGAAGTTTTCTTT
.	TRBD2	TRBJ2-3	TRBV4-3	CASSQDLPSGTSGREDTQYF	TGCGCCAGCAGCCAAGATCTTCCCTCCGGGACTAGCGGGAGAGAGGATACACAGTATTTT
.	.	TRBJ2-5	TRBV5-6	CARSLEASQGTQYF	TGTGCCCGCAGCTTGGAGGCTAGCCAAGGGACCCAGTACTTC
.	.	TRBJ2-1	TRBV11-2	CASSLVTDSYNEQYF	TGTGCCAGCAGCTTAGTCACAGACTCCTACAATGAGCAGTACTTT
.	.	TRBJ2-1	TRBV5-1	CASSFEGAAPGQFF	TGTGCCAGCAGCTTTGAGGGCGCGGCGCCTGGGCAGTTCTTC
.	.	TRBJ2-1	TRBV5-1	CASSLDSYNEQFF	TGCGCCAGCAGCCTGGACAGTTACAATGAGCAGTTCTTC
many	TRBD1	TRBJ2-5	TRBV6-2/TRBV6-3	CASSYVRDSRETQYF	TGTGCCAGCAGTTACGTCCGGGACAGTAGGGAGACCCAGTACTTC
.	TRBD2	TRBJ2-5	TRBV29-1	CSINNGTSGSIGTQYF	TGCAGCATCAATAACGGGACTAGCGGGAGTATTGGGACCCAGTACTTC
many	.	TRBJ1-5	TRBV28	CASSLRVGVGQPQHF	TGTGCCAGCAGTTTAAGGGTAGGGGTGGGTCAGCCCCAGCATTTT
.	.	TRBJ1-2	TRBV28	CASSSPRGAGGYTF	TGTGCCAGCAGTTCCCCACGGGGCGCGGGAGGCTACACCTTC
.	.	TRBJ2-3	TRBV4-1	CASGQVQGPDTLYF	TGCGCCAGCGGCCAAGTACAGGGACCAGATACGCTGTATTTT
few	.	TRBJ2-6	TRBV29-1	CSVDSGANVLTF	TGCAGCGTTGACTCTGGGGCCAACGTCCTGACTTTC
few	TRBD2	TRBJ2-7	TRBV4-2	CDSSQDSGGIPYEQYF	TGTGACAGCAGCCAGGATTCGGGGGGTATTCCCTACGAGCAGTACTTC
.	TRBD1	TRBJ1-5	TRBV6-5	CASGWDRDDQPQHF	TGTGCCAGCGGCTGGGACAGGGATGATCAGCCCCAGCATTTT
.	.	TRBJ1-1	TRBV11-2	CASNLAPGTNTEAFF	TGTGCCAGTAACTTAGCGCCGGGCACGAACACTGAAGCTTTCTTT
.	.	TRBJ1-3	TRBV7-9	CASSTYNGDTMYF	TGTGCCAGCAGCACCTATAATGGAGACACCATGTATTTT
.	.	TRBJ2-4	TRBV4-3	CVSSQEEGSIQYF	TGCGTCAGCAGCCAAGAGGAGGGCAGTATTCAGTACTTC
few	TRBD1	TRBJ1-2	TRBV7-8	CASSWRTGNHYGYTF	TGTGCCAGCAGCTGGCGGACAGGGAACCACTATGGCTACACCTTC
.	.	TRBJ2-3	TRBV11-3	CATSIRRGTDTQYF	TGTGCCACTAGCATAAGGAGAGGGACAGATACGCAGTATTTT
.	.	TRBJ2-6	TRBV4-1	CARSQAGANILTF	TGCGCCAGGAGCCAAGCTGGGGCTAACATCCTGACTTTC
few	.	TRBJ2-7	TRBV6-5	CATSQSFGSVSYEQYF	TGTGCCACCAGCCAATCTTTCGGGAGCGTTTCCTACGAGCAGTACTTC
.	TRBD2	TRBJ2-3	TRBV6-2/TRBV6-3	CASSFIRLAGAGADTQYF	TGTGCCAGCAGCTTCATCCGACTAGCGGGAGCTGGGGCAGATACGCAGTATTTT
.	.	TRBJ2-3	TRBV29-1	CSVEGGAAIIDTQYF	TGCAGTGTTGAGGGCGGGGCCGCCATCATAGATACGCAGTATTTT
.	.	TRBJ2-7	TRBV10-3	CVIRSGPGYEQYF	TGTGTCATCCGGAGCGGACCCGGCTACGAGCAGTACTTC
.	TRBD1	TRBJ2-5	TRBV6-2/TRBV6-3	CACSYVRDSRETQYF	TGTGCCTGCAGTTACGTTCGGGACAGTAGGGAGACCCAGTACTTC
.	.	TRBJ1-5	TRBV12-3/TRBV12-4	CASTLDDQPQHF	TGTGCCAGCACTTTAGACGATCAACCCCAGCATTTT
.	TRBD2	TRBJ2-3	TRBV10-1	CASGETSWTADTQYF	TGCGCCAGCGGTGAGACTAGCTGGACGGCAGATACGCAGTATTTT